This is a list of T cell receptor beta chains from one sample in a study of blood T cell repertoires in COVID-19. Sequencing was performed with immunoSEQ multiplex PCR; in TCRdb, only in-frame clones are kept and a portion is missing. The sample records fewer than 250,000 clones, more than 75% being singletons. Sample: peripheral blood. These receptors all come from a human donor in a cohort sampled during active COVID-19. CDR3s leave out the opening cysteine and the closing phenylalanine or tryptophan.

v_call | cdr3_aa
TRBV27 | ASIASGGGELF
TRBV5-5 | ASSLAGTGAYEQY
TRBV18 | ASSKVRSGSRDEQF
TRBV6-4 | ASSPTGQANSPLH
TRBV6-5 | ASSRDSLSSGGYT
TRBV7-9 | ASSLAFAGVFEQF
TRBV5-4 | ASSSSGYGGETQY
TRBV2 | ASSESRQGKNTEAF
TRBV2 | ASRDRANTGELF
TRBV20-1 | SADSIYGYT
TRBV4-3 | ASSQIGAGGREAF
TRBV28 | ASSFPGTIAKNIQY
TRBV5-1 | ASSPETANTEAF
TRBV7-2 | ASSRTSGRTGELF
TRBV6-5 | ASSYSPDFDSPLH
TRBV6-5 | ASSYSEQGEAF
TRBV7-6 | ASSHGQGVATNEKLF
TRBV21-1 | ASSPRDRGHEQY
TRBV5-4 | ASSLISSGGNEQF
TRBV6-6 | ASSPRGGFTGELF
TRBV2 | ASSEKADYGYT
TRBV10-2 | ASSTLRQGLGNTIY
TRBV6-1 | ASSDRDRETQETQY
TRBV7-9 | ASSPTGGTYGYT
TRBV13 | ASSLGLYSPLH
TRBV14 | ASSQTLVSEQF
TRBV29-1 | SVEDRWTSGRGEQF
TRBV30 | AWSLGGERNTIY
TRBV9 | ASNQGEAGEEKLF
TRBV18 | ASSRDRNREKLF
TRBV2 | ASSEQGMNTEAF
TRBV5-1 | ASSLYAGSEYEQY
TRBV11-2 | ASSSLAGGRGSYEQY
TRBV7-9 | ASSPTSGLGAF
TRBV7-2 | ASSLTREGYGYT
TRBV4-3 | ASSQGAGGSYEQY
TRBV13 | ASSLGQGSGNTIY
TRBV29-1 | SVEDPGTSAYNEQF
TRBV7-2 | ASSSGGVAVTDTQY
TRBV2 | ASEGTGLGYGYT
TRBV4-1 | ASSQDTSGSQGEQY
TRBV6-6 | ASSYTDRGVSYEQY
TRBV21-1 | ASTEGGHSNQPQH
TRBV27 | ASRNRGNSPLH
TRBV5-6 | ASSPGTASHNEQF
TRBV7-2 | ASSITSGNEQY
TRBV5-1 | ASSLFTGANYNEQF
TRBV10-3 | AIRGTEGDSLH
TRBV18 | ASSPFLIRGGLNEQF